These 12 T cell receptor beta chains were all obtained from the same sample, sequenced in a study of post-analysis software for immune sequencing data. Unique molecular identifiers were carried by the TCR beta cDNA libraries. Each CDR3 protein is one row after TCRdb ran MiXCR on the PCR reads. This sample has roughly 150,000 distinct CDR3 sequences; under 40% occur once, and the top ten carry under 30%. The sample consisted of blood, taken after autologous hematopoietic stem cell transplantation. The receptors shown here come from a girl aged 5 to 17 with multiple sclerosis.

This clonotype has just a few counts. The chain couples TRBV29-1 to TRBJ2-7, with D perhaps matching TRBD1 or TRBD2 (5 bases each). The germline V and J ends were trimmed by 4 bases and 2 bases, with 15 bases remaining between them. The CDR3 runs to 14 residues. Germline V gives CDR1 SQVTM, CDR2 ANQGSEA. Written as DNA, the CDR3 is TGCAGCGTTGGTCCGGGACGGGCCCCCTACGAGCAGTACTTC. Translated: CSVGPGRAPYEQYF.

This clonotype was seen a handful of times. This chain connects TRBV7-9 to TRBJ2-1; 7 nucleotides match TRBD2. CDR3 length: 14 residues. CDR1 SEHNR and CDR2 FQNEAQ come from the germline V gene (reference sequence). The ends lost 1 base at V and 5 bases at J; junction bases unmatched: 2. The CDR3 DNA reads TGTGCCAGCAGCTTAGAGGGACTAAACAATGAGCAGTTCTTC. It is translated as CASSLEGLNNEQFF.

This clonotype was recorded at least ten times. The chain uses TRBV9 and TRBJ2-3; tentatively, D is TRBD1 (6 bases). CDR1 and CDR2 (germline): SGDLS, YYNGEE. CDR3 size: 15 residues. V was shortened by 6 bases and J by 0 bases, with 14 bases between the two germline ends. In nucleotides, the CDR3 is TGTGCCAGCAACCCGGGACACCTTAGCACAGATACGCAGTATTTT. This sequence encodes CASNPGHLSTDTQYF.

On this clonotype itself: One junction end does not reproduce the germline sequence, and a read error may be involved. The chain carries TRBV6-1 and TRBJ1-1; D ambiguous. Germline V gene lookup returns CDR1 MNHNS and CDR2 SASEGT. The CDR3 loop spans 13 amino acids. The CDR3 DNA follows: TGTGCCGGCAGTGAAGGGAGGGACACTGAAGCTTTCTTT. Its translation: CAGSEGRDTEAFF.

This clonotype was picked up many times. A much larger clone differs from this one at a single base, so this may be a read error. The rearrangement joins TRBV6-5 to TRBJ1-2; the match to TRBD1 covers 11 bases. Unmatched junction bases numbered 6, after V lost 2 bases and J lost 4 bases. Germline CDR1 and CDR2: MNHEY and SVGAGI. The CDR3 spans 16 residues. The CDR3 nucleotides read TGTGCCAGCAGTTACCAAACAGGGACAGGGGGCTATGGCTACACCTTC. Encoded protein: CASSYQTGTGGYGYTF.

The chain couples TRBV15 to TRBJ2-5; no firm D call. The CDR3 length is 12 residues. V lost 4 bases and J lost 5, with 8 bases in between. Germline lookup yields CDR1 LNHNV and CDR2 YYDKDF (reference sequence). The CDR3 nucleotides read TGTGCCACCAGCAACGTAAGGGAGACCCAGTACTTC. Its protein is CATSNVRETQYF.

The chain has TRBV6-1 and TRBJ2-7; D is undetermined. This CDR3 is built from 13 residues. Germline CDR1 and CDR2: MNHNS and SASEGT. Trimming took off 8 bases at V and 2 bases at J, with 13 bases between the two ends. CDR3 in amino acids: CASGESATYEQYF. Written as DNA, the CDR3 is TGTGCCAGCGGAGAATCAGCGACCTACGAGCAGTACTTC.

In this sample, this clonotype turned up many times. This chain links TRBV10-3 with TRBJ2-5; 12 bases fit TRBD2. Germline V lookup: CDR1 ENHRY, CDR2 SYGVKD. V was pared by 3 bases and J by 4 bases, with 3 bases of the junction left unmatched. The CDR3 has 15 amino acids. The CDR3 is CAISELAGGVETQYF. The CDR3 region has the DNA TGTGCCATCAGTGAACTAGCGGGAGGAGTAGAGACCCAGTACTTC.

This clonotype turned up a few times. This CDR3 reads CASRQAGGPDEQFF. CDR3 DNA: TGTGCCAGCAGACAAGCGGGAGGTCCGGATGAGCAGTTCTTC. V gene TRBV7-2 combines with J gene TRBJ2-1; 9 bases map to TRBD2. Germline V lookup: CDR1 SGHTA, CDR2 FQGNSA. J gave up 8 bases and V 6 bases, and 8 bases lay outside the gene matches. The CDR3 is 14 amino acids. The variable domain in full, with the rest retrieved from reference TRBV7-2 and TRBJ2-1, is GAGVSQSPSNKVTEKGKDVELRCDPISGHTALYWYRQSLGQGLEFLIYFQGNSAPDKSGLPSDRFSAERTGGSVSTLTIQRTQQEDSAVYLCASRQAGGPDEQFFGPGTRLTVL.

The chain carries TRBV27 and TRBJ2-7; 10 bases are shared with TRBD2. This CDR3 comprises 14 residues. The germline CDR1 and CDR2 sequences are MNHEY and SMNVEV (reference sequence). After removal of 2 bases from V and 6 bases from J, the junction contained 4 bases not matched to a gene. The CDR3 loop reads CASSLLAGEVEQYF. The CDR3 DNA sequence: TGTGCCAGCAGTTTACTAGCGGGAGAGGTCGAGCAGTACTTC.

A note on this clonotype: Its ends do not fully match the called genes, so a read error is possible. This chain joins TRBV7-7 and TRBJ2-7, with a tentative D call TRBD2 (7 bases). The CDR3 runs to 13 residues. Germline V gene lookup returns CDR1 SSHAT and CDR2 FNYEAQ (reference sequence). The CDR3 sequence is CASSVWGGREQYF. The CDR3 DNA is TGTGCTAGCAGCGTATGGGGGGGGCGCGAGCAGTACTTC.

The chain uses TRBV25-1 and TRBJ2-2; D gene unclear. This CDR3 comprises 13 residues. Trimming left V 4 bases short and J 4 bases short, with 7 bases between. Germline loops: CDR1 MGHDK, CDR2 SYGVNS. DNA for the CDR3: TGTGCCAGCAGTGGACTTGGCACCGGGGAGCTGTTTTTT. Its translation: CASSGLGTGELFF.